This TCR beta chain was retrieved from a study of tumor and adjacent non-tumor tissue in lung cancer. On the study more broadly: Patients comprised approximately eleven adenocarcinoma, 2 squamous cell carcinoma and 1 small cell lung cancer.

Three rounds of nested PCR, following a modified ARM-PCR protocol, produced the TCRbeta library. Each CDR3 protein is one row after TCRdb ran MiXCR on the multiplex PCR reads. The sample carries 40,000 to 60,000 distinct CDR3 sequences, roughly 60% recorded once. Study conclusions and caveats: In normal lung, the top 100 clones were significantly more dominant than in tumor.

The template was RNA from unsorted bulk tissue. The normal lung tissue was taken more than 3 cm from the tumor edge. A remark on this clonotype: Antigen unknown. One end of the junction fails to match germline, which may point to a read error.

The sample comprised distant non-tumor lung tissue. This TCR derives from a woman between 65 and 79 years old with non-small cell lung cancer.

The CDR3 is CSVEGGCTYTQYF. The CDR3 DNA sequence: TGTAGCGTTGAAGGGGGGTGCACATATACGCAGTATTTT. The V call is TRBV29-1, the J call TRBJ2-3; D may match TRBD1 or TRBD2 (6 bases each). The V gene's germline CDR1 is SQVTM and CDR2 ANQGSEA. This CDR3 contains 13 residues.